Sequencing of this T cell receptor beta chain was carried out in a study of cytomegalovirus exposure and HLA in healthy donors. Study background: Later, an analysis reported that the 95 to 150 validation repertoires had used the same platform as the approximately 680 first-cohort repertoires.

Profiling relied on immunoSEQ multiplex PCR, and the TCRdb table lists in-frame clones only, not all of them. The sample carries some 240,000 clones, roughly 84% recorded once. A few counts support this clone. Its antigen is still unknown. The donors belonged to the roughly 110-subject validation cohort, separate from the 666-subject first cohort. Study results and caveats: Most TCR sequences were rare, but some public TCRs occurred in many donors. The classifier reportedly diagnosed cytomegalovirus status with high specificity and sensitivity.

V gave up 5 bases and J gave up 3 bases; unmatched junction bases: 7. This CDR3 has 14 amino acids. Germline V lookup: CDR1 MNHEY, CDR2 SVGAGI. The rearrangement joins TRBV6-5 to TRBJ2-7, with TRBD2 matching over 7 bases. Source material: PBMCs. This TCR came from a woman aged 18-29 years in good health and CMV-seropositive. The CDR3, as DNA: TGTGCCAGCAGTCAAACTAGCGCGGACTACGAGCAGTACTTC. It specifies CASSQTSADYEQYF.